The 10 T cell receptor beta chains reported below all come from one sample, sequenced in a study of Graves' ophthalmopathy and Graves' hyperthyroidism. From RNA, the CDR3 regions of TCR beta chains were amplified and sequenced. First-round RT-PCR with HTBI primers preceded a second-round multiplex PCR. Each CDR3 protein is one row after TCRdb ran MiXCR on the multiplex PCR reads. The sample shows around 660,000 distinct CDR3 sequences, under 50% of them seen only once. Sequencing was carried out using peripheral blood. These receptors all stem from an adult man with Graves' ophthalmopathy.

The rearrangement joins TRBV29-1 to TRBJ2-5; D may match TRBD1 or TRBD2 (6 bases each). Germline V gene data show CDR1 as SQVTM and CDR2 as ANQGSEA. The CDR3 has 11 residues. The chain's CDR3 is CTGGGQETQYF. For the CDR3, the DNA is TGCACCGGAGGGGGGCAAGAGACCCAGTACTTC.

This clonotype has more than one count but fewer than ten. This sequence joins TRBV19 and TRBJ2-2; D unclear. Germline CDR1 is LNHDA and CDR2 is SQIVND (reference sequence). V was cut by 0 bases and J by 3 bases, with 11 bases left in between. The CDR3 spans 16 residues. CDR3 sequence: CASSIEAVLYTGELFF. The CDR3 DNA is TGTGCCAGTAGTATAGAAGCCGTCCTATACACCGGGGAGCTGTTTTTT.

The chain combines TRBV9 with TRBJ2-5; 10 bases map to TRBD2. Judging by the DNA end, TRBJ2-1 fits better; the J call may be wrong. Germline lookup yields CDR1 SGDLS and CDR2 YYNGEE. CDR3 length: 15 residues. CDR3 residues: CASSPSGGAGNEQFF. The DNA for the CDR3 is TGTGCCAGCAGCCCCAGCGGGGGGGCTGGGAATGAGCAGTTCTTC.

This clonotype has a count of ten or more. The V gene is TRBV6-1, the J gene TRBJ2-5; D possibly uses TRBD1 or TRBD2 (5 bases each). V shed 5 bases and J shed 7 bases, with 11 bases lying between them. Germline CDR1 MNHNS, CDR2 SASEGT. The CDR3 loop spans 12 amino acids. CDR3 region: CASSRDVLTQYF. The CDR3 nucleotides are TGTGCCAGCAGTCGGGACGTTTTGACCCAGTACTTC.

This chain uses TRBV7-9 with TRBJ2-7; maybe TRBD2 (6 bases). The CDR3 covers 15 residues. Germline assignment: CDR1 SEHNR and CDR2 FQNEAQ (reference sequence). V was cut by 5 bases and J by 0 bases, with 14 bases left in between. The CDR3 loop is CASSQAAGRSYEQYF. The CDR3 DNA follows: TGTGCCAGCAGCCAAGCTGCGGGGCGCTCCTACGAGCAGTACTTC.

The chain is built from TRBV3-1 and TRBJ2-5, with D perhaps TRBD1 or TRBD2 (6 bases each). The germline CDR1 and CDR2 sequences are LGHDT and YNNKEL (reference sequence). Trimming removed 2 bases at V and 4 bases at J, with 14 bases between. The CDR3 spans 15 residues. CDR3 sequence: CASSQTGAPGETQYF. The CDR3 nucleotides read TGTGCCAGCAGCCAAACGGGGGCGCCGGGAGAGACCCAGTACTTC.

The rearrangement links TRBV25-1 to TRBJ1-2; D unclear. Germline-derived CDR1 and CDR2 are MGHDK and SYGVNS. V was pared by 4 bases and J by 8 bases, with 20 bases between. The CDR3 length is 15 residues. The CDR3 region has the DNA TGTGCCAGCAGTGCTAGGACCCAGCCGGCGGCAGGCTACACCTTC. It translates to CASSARTQPAAGYTF.

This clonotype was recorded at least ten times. CDR3 protein: CSARGQFPGANVLTF. The CDR3 DNA sequence: TGCAGTGCTAGGGGTCAGTTCCCTGGGGCCAACGTCCTGACTTTC. The chain uses TRBV20-1 and TRBJ2-6, with D unclear. The CDR3 totals 15 residues. Germline-derived CDR1 and CDR2 are DFQATT and SNEGSKA (reference sequence). Between the trimmed V and J ends, which lost 3 bases and 2 bases, there was a span of 11 bases.

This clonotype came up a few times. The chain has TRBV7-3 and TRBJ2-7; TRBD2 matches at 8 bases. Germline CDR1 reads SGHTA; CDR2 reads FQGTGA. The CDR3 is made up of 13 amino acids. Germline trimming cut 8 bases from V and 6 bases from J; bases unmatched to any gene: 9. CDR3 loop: CASGAGGSTEQYF. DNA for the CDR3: TGTGCCAGCGGCGCGGGAGGAAGTACCGAGCAGTACTTC.

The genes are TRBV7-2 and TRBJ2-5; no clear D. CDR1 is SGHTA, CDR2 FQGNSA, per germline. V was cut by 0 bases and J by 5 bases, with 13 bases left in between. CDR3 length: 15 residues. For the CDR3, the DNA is TGTGCCAGCAGCTTAGCGATAGGGTCATGGGAGACCCAGTACTTC. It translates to CASSLAIGSWETQYF.